Listed here is a single TCR beta chain. Its antigen is as yet unknown. This record belongs to a study of beta chain features in type 1 diabetes. Whole-study results and caveats: Shorter TCRB CDR3s, moderately but significantly so, marked every one of the four CD4+ subsets in Type 1 diabetes patients.

Germline V gene sequence: CDR1 SQVTM, CDR2 ANQGSEA. The CDR3 has 14 residues. Trimming shortened V by 1 base and J by 2 bases, and 11 bases separated the two germline ends. Expressed TCRB transcripts were sequenced because the entire RNA isolate underwent reverse transcription. TCRdb's table, derived via immunoSEQ multiplex PCR, lists solely in-frame clones and lacks some. The sample contains 200,000 to 300,000 clones, about a fifth of which appear only once. The origin of this receptor is a woman aged 40 to 49 with type 1 diabetes. The rearrangement uses TRBV29-1 and TRBJ1-2; D uncertain. Sequenced sample: naive CD4+ T cells from blood. The CDR3 DNA is TGCAGCGTTGAAGGGGTAGTGCGGAACTATGGCTACACCTTC. Translation: CSVEGVVRNYGYTF.